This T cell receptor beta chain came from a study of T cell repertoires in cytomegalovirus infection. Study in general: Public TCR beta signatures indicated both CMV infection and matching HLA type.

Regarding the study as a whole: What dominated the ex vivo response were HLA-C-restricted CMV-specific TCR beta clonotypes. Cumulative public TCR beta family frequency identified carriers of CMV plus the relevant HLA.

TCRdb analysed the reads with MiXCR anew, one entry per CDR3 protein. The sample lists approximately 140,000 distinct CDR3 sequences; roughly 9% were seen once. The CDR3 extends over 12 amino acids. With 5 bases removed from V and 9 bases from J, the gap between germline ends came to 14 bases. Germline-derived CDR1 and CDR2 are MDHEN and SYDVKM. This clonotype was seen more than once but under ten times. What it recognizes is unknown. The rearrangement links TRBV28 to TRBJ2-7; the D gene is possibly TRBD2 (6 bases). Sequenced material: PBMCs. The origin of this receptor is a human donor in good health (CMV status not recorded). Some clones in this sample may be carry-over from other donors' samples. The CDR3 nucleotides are TGTGCCAGCAGTCCGGGGGTTGAGGTGCAGTACTTC. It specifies CASSPGVEVQYF.